This T cell receptor (beta chain) was sequenced for a study of T cell repertoires in cytomegalovirus infection. The wider study: Indications of both CMV infection and matching HLA type were provided by public TCR beta signatures.

From germline, CDR1 is SGHNT and CDR2 YYREEE (reference sequence). The CDR3 length is 13 residues. Trimming took 5 bases from V and 6 from J; bases not matched to a gene: 5. A single record per CDR3 protein comes from TCRdb applying MiXCR to the reads. The repertoire holds roughly 230,000 distinct CDR3 sequences, with over 9% as singletons. The source of this sequence is a human donor in good health (CMV status not recorded). Some clones in this sample may be carry-over from other donors' samples. The J gene is TRBJ2-7, the V gene TRBV5-4; the match to TRBD1 covers 10 bases. Sample: PBMCs. In DNA form, the CDR3 reads TGTGCCAGCAGTTCGGGACAGGGGTTCGAGCAGTACTTC. Its protein product is CASSSGQGFEQYF.